This T cell receptor (beta chain) emerged from a study of metastatic and nonmetastatic thyroid tumors. Study background: Comparative analysis of repertoires was undertaken across blood and tumor or nodule tissue obtained from malignant and benign thyroid patients. Study-level points and caveats: According to reports, the diversity of TCR beta was significantly higher in malignant thyroid tumors than in benign nodules, and this held in both blood and tumor samples.

This clone is termed large (0.1 to 1%). Its antigen is currently unknown. Study processing details: Between-group CDR3 differences, defined by clinicopathological status, yielded a distant-metastasis classifier for papillary thyroid cancer. TCRdb re-analyzed the PCR reads using MiXCR. The V and J calls and clone size are TCRdb's, not the authors'. The sample contains 40,000 or so clones, 13% of which appear only once. There were no patients who had received any treatment before thyroid surgery. Germline CDR1 reads MNHEY; CDR2 reads SVGAGI. The ends lost 6 bases at V and 4 bases at J; junction bases unmatched: 9. The CDR3 contains 15 residues.

The chain links TRBV6-5 to TRBJ2-3, with 8 bases matching TRBD2. This TCR came from a female donor with papillary thyroid cancer or a benign thyroid nodule (not recorded which). Some clones in this sample may be carry-over from other donors' samples. The sample was blood. The CDR3 nucleotides are TGTGCCAGCAGCTTACTAGCGGAGGGCCCAGATACGCAGTATTTT. Translation gives CASSLLAEGPDTQYF.